This is a list of T cell receptor beta chains from one sample in a study of T cells in tumors after PD-1 blockade. Libraries were prepared by immunoSEQ multiplex PCR; TCRdb keeps only in-frame clonotypes and omits some of them. The sample has approximately 60,000 clones; about four fifths are singletons. Sequencing used PBMCs, obtained before anti-PD-1 treatment. These receptors came from a human donor with basal cell carcinoma. CDR3s include the opening cysteine and the closing phenylalanine or tryptophan. The D gene is left open where the match is weak. Not every row has a clone size; where given, it reads once, few, many or a size class.

>13|TRBV18|TRBD1|NA|TRBJ1-4
TGTGCCAGCTCACCGGGACAGACCGAAAAACTGTTTTTT
CASSPGQTEKLFF
>17|TRBV18|TRBD1|NA|TRBJ2-2
TGTGCCAGCTCACCCTCAAGGGGACAGACGAACACCGGGGAGCTGTTTTTT
CASSPSRGQTNTGELFF
>16|TRBV23-1|NA|NA|TRBJ2-7
TGCGCCAGCAGTCCGACAGGTGTTTCTACTCGATGCGAGCAGTACTTC
CASSPTGVSTRCEQYF
>19|TRBV4-2|TRBD1|NA|TRBJ1-6
TGTGCCAGCAGCCTCAAGATGGGGGGGACAGGCGCAGCAGATTCACCCCTCCACTTT
CASSLKMGGTGAADSPLHF
>17|TRBV4-1|TRBD1|NA|TRBJ1-2
TGCGCCAGCAGCCAAGGTCAATCTTCCGGGACAGACTATGGCTACACCTTC
CASSQGQSSGTDYGYTF
>17|TRBV18|NA|NA|TRBJ2-7
TGTGCCAGCTCAACCGGACCGACAGACTCGGGTGCCTACGAGCAGTACTTC
CASSTGPTDSGAYEQYF
>14|TRBV11-1|NA|NA|TRBJ2-7
TGTGCCAGCAGCTTATCCCCCGGGACTTACGAGCAGTACTTC
CASSLSPGTYEQYF
>16|TRBV5-1|NA|NA|TRBJ2-1
TGCGCCAGCAGCTTGACTCCTCCAGGGACAAATAATGAGCAGTTCTTC
CASSLTPPGTNNEQFF
>16|TRBV4-1|NA|few|TRBJ1-2
TGCGCCAGCAGACACAGGGACGGGCTAGCTAACTATGGCTACACCTTC
CASRHRDGLANYGYTF
>14|TRBV6-5|TRBD1|once|TRBJ1-6
TGTGCCAGCAGTACAGGGGTTAAAGGTTCACCCCTCCACTTT
CASSTGVKGSPLHF
>14|TRBV29-1|NA|NA|TRBJ1-1
TGCAGCGTTGGATATGGGGGAAGGGTCACTGAAGCTTTCTTT
CSVGYGGRVTEAFF
>12|TRBV6-5|NA|NA|TRBJ2-3
TGTGCCAGCAGGTTAAGCACAGATACGCAGTATTTT
CASRLSTDTQYF
>15|TRBV14|NA|NA|TRBJ1-2
TGTGCCAGCAGCCAAGATCACCCGGGGGCGGGAGGCTACACCTTC
CASSQDHPGAGGYTF
>14|TRBV19|NA|NA|TRBJ1-2
TGTGCCAGTAGTACCGACGTGTATAACTATGGCTACACCTTC
CASSTDVYNYGYTF
>15|TRBV18|TRBD1|NA|TRBJ1-1
TGTGCCAGCTCACCATCGGGGGCAGGGGGCACTGAAGCTTTCTTT
CASSPSGAGGTEAFF
>13|TRBV6-2/TRBV6-3|NA|few|TRBJ2-5
TGTGCCAGCAGTTCCGGACCAATGGAGACCCAGTACTTC
CASSSGPMETQYF
>11|TRBV20-1|NA|NA|TRBJ1-2
TGCAGTGCCGTGGATTCCTATGGCTACACCTTC
CSAVDSYGYTF
>13|TRBV9|NA|NA|TRBJ1-5
TGTGCCAGCAGCGTAGCAGGGGCTCAGCCCCAGCATTTT
CASSVAGAQPQHF
>15|TRBV27|NA|NA|TRBJ1-2
TGTGCCAGCAGTAACCCGAGGGGGGGAGACTATGGCTACACCTTC
CASSNPRGGDYGYTF
>16|TRBV2|TRBD1|NA|TRBJ2-3
TGTGCCAGCAGCCGCCTTGGGACAGGGGGCGCCGATACGCAGTATTTT
CASSRLGTGGADTQYF
>15|TRBV2|NA|NA|TRBJ1-4
TGTGCCAGCAGTGCCGCAGGGAACGGAGGGGAAAAACTGTTTTTT
CASSAAGNGGEKLFF
>14|TRBV29-1|NA|NA|TRBJ2-5
TGCAGCGTTGAATGGAGTACCAGCCAAGAGACCCAGTACTTC
CSVEWSTSQETQYF
>18|TRBV7-8|TRBD2|many|TRBJ2-1
TGTGCCAGCAGCTTGGGTCGAAGCGGGGGGGCACAGTACAATGAGCAGTTCTTC
CASSLGRSGGAQYNEQFF
>15|TRBV27|NA|NA|TRBJ2-1
TGTGCCAGCAGTTTATTCTCTGGCCTATACAATGAGCAGTTCTTC
CASSLFSGLYNEQFF
>18|TRBV5-5|TRBD1|NA|TRBJ2-7
TGTGCCAGCAGCTTCGTTAAAAAGGACAGGGTGATTGCCTACGAGCAGTACTTC
CASSFVKKDRVIAYEQYF
>17|TRBV12-5|TRBD1|NA|TRBJ2-6
TGTGCTAGTGGCCCGACAGGGCGGGCTACTGGGGCCAACGTCCTGACTTTC
CASGPTGRATGANVLTF